This T cell receptor beta chain was documented in a study of blood T cells in healthy people across ages (dated by TCRdb to 2014 to 2015). Some background on the complete study: In model experiments, template switching captured roughly one uniquely barcoded TCR beta cDNA molecule for every two T cells. Age-related changes in TCR beta repertoire diversity were measured in the study by deep sequencing normalized with unique cDNA molecular identifiers. Four age groups were formed from the donors: young (average roughly 15 years), middle-aged (around 40), aged (about 68) and long-lived (about 75). To avoid experimental bias, donors of different ages were spread randomly across the sequencing lanes. Using the same blood draw, the study looked at two additional independent replicas of 1 million unique cDNA reads for two donors, one aged 18 to 30 and the other aged 80 or older.

As to this clonotype: No antigen is known for it. Base qualities are missing; no much larger clone stands one base away.

The approximately 39 donors, aged 6 to 90 years, were systemically healthy Caucasian individuals from Russia. About 10 milliliters of peripheral blood were drawn from each donor into EDTA-treated Vacutainer tubes. Ficoll-Paque density-gradient centrifugation was used to isolate PBMCs, with at least 6.5 million obtained per sample. Trizol reagent was used to extract total RNA from the PBMCs, yielding at least 5 micrograms per sample. Naive CD45RAhigh/CD27high T cell percentages were measured by flow cytometry on a PBMC aliquot from every donor. Summary of the overall study and its limitations: Estimates of total diversity based on one million sequenced T cells were regarded as lower bounds and as underestimates. As age increased, observed TCR beta diversity per million T cells dropped in a roughly linear way, and a significant reduction was already evident by age roughly 36. Because donor CMV infection status was unknown, age-related changes in expanded clonotypes were potentially confounded. The percentage of naive T cells measured by flow cytometry correlated strongly with observed TCR beta diversity. Since profiling was done on bulk unsorted PBMCs, naive and antigen-experienced compartments could not be conclusively compared. Compared with the aged group, the long-lived group had more naive CD4+ T cells, fewer expanded clones and increased TCR diversity, suggesting age selection.

Library preparation was by 5' RACE. TCRdb lists the instrument as Illumina HiSeq 2500. The second PCR ran for roughly 6 to 11 cycles and used a J-beta primer mix along with a sample-barcoded 5' primer. A template-switch 5' adaptor carrying 12 random nucleotides introduced a unique molecular identifier onto each TCR beta cDNA molecule. Each sample yielded at least 2.5 million CDR3-containing paired-end reads. The Mint cDNA synthesis kit, primed by a TRBC-specific oligonucleotide, was used to synthesize first-strand cDNA from all RNA. All cDNA was treated with uracil-DNA glycosylase and then went through a first 18-cycle PCR with the universal primers M1SS and BC2_uni_R. As for the authors' bioinformatics: Normalization of each sample was performed by random selection of 1 million high-quality reads, each carrying a distinct molecular identifier. Reads sharing molecular identifiers were discarded rather than binned into consensus sequences. MiTCR, with a Q25 quality threshold and the strictest error-elimination algorithm, was used for CDR3 identification, clonotype clustering and error correction. A nonparametric unseen species model with Euler transformation was used to estimate lower-bound total TCR beta diversity. TCRdb passed the public sequencing reads through fastp at Q25 and MiXCR, retaining productive beta sequences. Rows with a matching CDR3 protein are joined into one entry that keeps the most common DNA and genes. Clone size and V and J calls follow TCRdb, not the original study. This sample gives some 1.5 million distinct CDR3 sequences in total; 28% of them show up just once. Of the sample, roughly 8.2% falls within the top ten clones.

Measured from the cysteine to the phenylalanine, the CDR3 is 15 residues long. Only the CDR3 DNA is retained, 45 bases long and in frame from the first base. CDR1 and CDR2, looked up from the germline V gene, are SGHAT and FQNNGV. The sequence was obtained from a woman in her 30s in good health. Sequencing was performed on blood. Recombination joined TRBV11-2 with TRBJ2-7; a tentative D match to TRBD2 spans 6 bases. The closer fit of TRBJ2-5 to the DNA end suggests the J call may be wrong. CDR3 region: CASSLTVGGSGTQYF. The DNA sequence is given as TGTGCCAGCAGCTTAACTGTCGGGGGTTCTGGGACCCAGTACTTC.